This is a list of T cell receptor beta chains from one sample in a study of shared clonotypes between healthy human individuals. Assay used: immunoSEQ multiplex PCR; TCRdb lists only in-frame clones, some missing. The table lists 1,500,000 or so clones, 98% of them singletons. The source material was naive CD4+ T cells sorted from blood. These receptors were taken from a man aged 25-45 years in good health. The CDR3 runs from the conserved cysteine through the conserved F or W. D genes are given only for firm matches. The size field is filled for only some rows; it gives once, few, many or a size class.

j_gene: TRBJ2-3
d_gene: -
abundance: -
v_gene: TRBV28
CDR3nt: TGTGCCAGCAGTTTACTGCTAGTCTCGGATACGCAGTATTTT
CDR3aa: CASSLLLVSDTQYF

j_gene: TRBJ2-7
d_gene: -
abundance: -
v_gene: TRBV5-1
CDR3nt: TGCGCCAGCAGCTTGTTTCCGGAGAAAGCCTACGAGCAGTACTTC
CDR3aa: CASSLFPEKAYEQYF

j_gene: TRBJ2-5
d_gene: TRBD2
abundance: once
v_gene: TRBV2
CDR3nt: TGTGCCAGCAGCGAGCGGGAGGGCCTGGAGACCCAGTACTTC
CDR3aa: CASSEREGLETQYF

j_gene: TRBJ1-2
d_gene: TRBD1
abundance: -
v_gene: TRBV5-4
CDR3nt: TGTGCCAGCAGCGAGGACAGGTTCTATGGCTACACCTTC
CDR3aa: CASSEDRFYGYTF

j_gene: TRBJ2-7
d_gene: -
abundance: -
v_gene: TRBV28
CDR3nt: TGTGCCAGCACCACTTTGGACAGATACGAGCAGTACTTC
CDR3aa: CASTTLDRYEQYF

j_gene: TRBJ2-7
d_gene: -
abundance: -
v_gene: TRBV2
CDR3nt: TGTGCCAGCAAGACCCGAGTCCTTTCCTACGAGCAGTACTTC
CDR3aa: CASKTRVLSYEQYF

j_gene: TRBJ2-1
d_gene: TRBD2
abundance: -
v_gene: TRBV11-3
CDR3nt: TGTGCCAGCAGCTTAGGGGAAGGACTAGCGGGTTACTACAATGAGCAGTTCTTC
CDR3aa: CASSLGEGLAGYYNEQFF

j_gene: TRBJ2-3
d_gene: TRBD1
abundance: -
v_gene: TRBV4-3
CDR3nt: TGCGCCAGCAGCCAAGATCAACGCAGGGGGAAGGATACGCAGTATTTT
CDR3aa: CASSQDQRRGKDTQYF

j_gene: TRBJ1-5
d_gene: TRBD1
abundance: -
v_gene: TRBV5-4
CDR3nt: TGTGCCAGCAGCCACAGGGGTAGCAATCAGCCCCAGCATTTT
CDR3aa: CASSHRGSNQPQHF

j_gene: TRBJ2-7
d_gene: TRBD2
abundance: -
v_gene: TRBV18
CDR3nt: TGTGCCAGCTCGCCTACTAGCGGGACTTACGAGCAGTACTTC
CDR3aa: CASSPTSGTYEQYF

j_gene: TRBJ2-6
d_gene: -
abundance: -
v_gene: TRBV14
CDR3nt: TGTGCCACCGGGGCGGCCAACGTCCTGACTTTC
CDR3aa: CATGAANVLTF

j_gene: TRBJ1-1
d_gene: -
abundance: -
v_gene: TRBV15
CDR3nt: TGTGCCACCAGCCCAGACACCTCGAACACTGAAGCTTTCTTT
CDR3aa: CATSPDTSNTEAFF

j_gene: TRBJ2-3
d_gene: TRBD2
abundance: -
v_gene: TRBV19
CDR3nt: TGTGCCAGTAGACTGACTAGCGGCACAGATACGCAGTATTTT
CDR3aa: CASRLTSGTDTQYF

j_gene: TRBJ2-1
d_gene: -
abundance: -
v_gene: TRBV6-5
CDR3nt: TGTGCCAGCAGTTACTCGACGGTCGGGAGCGGTAGTGAGCAGTTCTTC
CDR3aa: CASSYSTVGSGSEQFF

j_gene: TRBJ2-7
d_gene: TRBD1
abundance: -
v_gene: TRBV5-1
CDR3nt: TGCGCCAGCAGCTTGGTTCCCGGGACAGGGTCCTACGAGCAGTACTTC
CDR3aa: CASSLVPGTGSYEQYF

j_gene: TRBJ2-7
d_gene: -
abundance: -
v_gene: TRBV19
CDR3nt: TGTGCCAGTAGGTCTTTGGTAGAATCCTACGAGCAGTACTTC
CDR3aa: CASRSLVESYEQYF

j_gene: TRBJ2-2
d_gene: TRBD1
abundance: -
v_gene: TRBV29-1
CDR3nt: TGCAGCGCCGACAGGGGGACCGGGGAGCTGTTTTTT
CDR3aa: CSADRGTGELFF

j_gene: TRBJ2-1
d_gene: -
abundance: -
v_gene: TRBV19
CDR3nt: TGTGCCAGCGGAGGGGTTCCCATCGGGTACAATGAGCAGTTCTTC
CDR3aa: CASGGVPIGYNEQFF

j_gene: TRBJ2-5
d_gene: TRBD2
abundance: -
v_gene: TRBV5-1
CDR3nt: TGCGCCAGCAGTACGGGACTACAAGAGACCCAGTACTTC
CDR3aa: CASSTGLQETQYF

j_gene: TRBJ2-7
d_gene: -
abundance: -
v_gene: TRBV19
CDR3nt: TGTGCCACTGGAACCTACGAGCAGTACTTC
CDR3aa: CATGTYEQYF

j_gene: TRBJ2-7
d_gene: TRBD2
abundance: -
v_gene: TRBV5-1
CDR3nt: TGCGCCAGCAGCTTGGAGGGACTAGGGGATTACGAGCAGTACTTC
CDR3aa: CASSLEGLGDYEQYF

j_gene: TRBJ2-3
d_gene: -
abundance: -
v_gene: TRBV18
CDR3nt: TGTGCCAGCTCACCATTCAGGGGCCAGGGCAGGGGATCAGATACGCAGTATTTT
CDR3aa: CASSPFRGQGRGSDTQYF

j_gene: TRBJ1-3
d_gene: -
abundance: -
v_gene: TRBV5-4
CDR3nt: TGTGCCAGCAGCTTGGCGGGGGCGGCATACTCTGGAAACACCATATATTTT
CDR3aa: CASSLAGAAYSGNTIYF

j_gene: TRBJ2-4
d_gene: -
abundance: once
v_gene: TRBV25-1
CDR3nt: TGTGCCAGCAGTGAACGTCCTAATCTCATTCAGTACTTC
CDR3aa: CASSERPNLIQYF